Listed here are 15 T cell receptor beta chains from one sample, sequenced in a study of T cell clones after liver transplantation. Clones were sequenced by immunoSEQ multiplex PCR, and TCRdb holds only the in-frame ones, with some missing. The repertoire holds roughly 100,000 clones, with about 86% as singletons. Sample: CD4+ T cells from blood, taken approximately 43 months after liver transplant. These receptors came from a human patient who received a liver transplant. A subset of T cells may come from the graft donor.

The chain joins TRBV10-3 to TRBJ2-3; 8 nucleotides align to TRBD1. CDR1 ENHRY and CDR2 SYGVKD come from the germline V gene. The CDR3 has 14 amino acids. The J segment lost 4 bases and the V segment lost 8 bases, leaving 8 bases of the junction unmatched. The CDR3 sequence: CAIGGTGGSDTQYF. The CDR3 DNA is TGTGCCATCGGTGGGACAGGCGGCTCAGATACGCAGTATTTT.

This clone was recorded a few times. CDR3 DNA: TGTGCCAGCGCGAACGACGGACGGAACACTGAAGCTTTCTTT. Translation gives CASANDGRNTEAFF. The chain has TRBV2 and TRBJ1-1; D unresolved. Trimming removed 8 bases from V and 1 base from J, with 14 bases in between. The CDR3 contains 14 residues. Germline V CDR1 and CDR2: SNHLY, FYNNEI.

The chain is built from TRBV25-1 and TRBJ1-2; 8 nucleotides align to TRBD1. The ends lost 3 bases at V and 6 bases at J; junction bases unmatched: 3. Germline loops: CDR1 MGHDK, CDR2 SYGVNS. This CDR3 is built from 13 residues. The DNA of the CDR3 is TGTGCCAGCAGTGACTACAGGGGGAATGGCTACACCTTC. Translation gives CASSDYRGNGYTF.

The V and J genes are TRBV19 and TRBJ1-1, with a tentative D call TRBD1 (5 bases). Germline loops: CDR1 LNHDA, CDR2 SQIVND (reference sequence). The CDR3 has 15 residues. V dropped 7 bases and J dropped 3 bases, with 18 bases sitting between them. The CDR3 nucleotides are TGTGCCAGTAATGGGGCAGGGAGGATTTACACTGAAGCTTTCTTT. Amino acid sequence: CASNGAGRIYTEAFF.

This sequence joins TRBV10-1 and TRBJ2-3; 15 bases match TRBD2. Unmatched junction bases numbered 3, after V lost 6 bases and J lost 5 bases. Germline V gene data show CDR1 as WNHNN and CDR2 as SYGVQD (reference sequence). This CDR3 is built from 15 residues. CDR3 nucleotide sequence: TGCGCCAGCAGCGGACTAGCGGGAGGGATAGATACGCAGTATTTT. Its protein is CASSGLAGGIDTQYF.

The V call is TRBV27, the J call TRBJ1-2, with D uncertain. The ends were cut back, 5 bases at V and 6 bases at J, with 13 bases in the middle. This CDR3 spans 13 amino acids. From germline, CDR1 is MNHEY and CDR2 SMNVEV (reference sequence). The CDR3 loop is CASSLRSGNGYTF. The CDR3 nucleotides are TGTGCCAGCAGTCTGAGATCCGGGAATGGCTACACCTTC.

This rearrangement joins TRBV29-1 to TRBJ1-1; D is unresolved. The CDR3 contains 9 residues. In germline, CDR1 is SQVTM, CDR2 ANQGSEA. With 3 bases removed from V and 4 bases from J, the gap between germline ends came to 0 bases. CDR3 coding DNA: TGCAGCGTTGACACTGAAGCTTTCTTT. Translating gives CSVDTEAFF. The complete variable domain, with remaining parts taken from reference TRBV29-1 and TRBJ1-1, reads SAVISQKPSRDICQRGTSLTIQCQVDSQVTMMFWYRQQPGQSLTLIATANQGSEATYESGFVIDKFPISRPNLTFSTLTVSNMSPEDSSIYLCSVDTEAFFGQGTRLTVV.

In nucleotides, the CDR3 is TGTGCCAGCAGTTCTAACCCACAGGGAATAAGCACAGATACGCAGTATTTT. It encodes CASSSNPQGISTDTQYF. This rearrangement joins TRBV28 to TRBJ2-3, with a tentative D call TRBD1 (6 bases). The CDR3 is 17 amino acids. Germline V lookup: CDR1 MDHEN, CDR2 SYDVKM. The germline V and J ends were trimmed by 4 bases and 0 bases, with 17 bases remaining between them.

To note about this clone: Other DNA sequences in the same sample also yield this CDR3. The V and J genes are TRBV7-9 and TRBJ2-3; no reliable D call. The CDR3 length is 12 residues. Germline CDR1 SEHNR, CDR2 FQNEAQ (reference sequence). The V gene lost 2 bases and the J gene lost 6 bases, with 6 bases spanning the gap. In nucleotides, the CDR3 is TGTGCCAGCAGCTTAAGATCTGATACGCAGTATTTT. Protein sequence: CASSLRSDTQYF.

This clone was seen a few times. The chain is built from TRBV18 and TRBJ2-2; 10 positions agree with TRBD1. The germline V gene has CDR1 KGHSH and CDR2 LQKENI. The CDR3 is 15 amino acids. The V segment lost 4 bases and the J segment 5 bases; nucleotides outside the gene matches: 4. The DNA for the CDR3 is TGTGCCAGCTCACGCGACAGGGGGCTAACCGGGGAGCTGTTTTTT. It codes for CASSRDRGLTGELFF.

This chain joins TRBV27 and TRBJ1-6; no reliable D call. Germline V CDR1 and CDR2: MNHEY, SMNVEV (reference sequence). The length of the CDR3 is 15 residues. With 2 bases removed from V and 4 bases from J, the gap between germline ends came to 9 bases. As DNA, the CDR3 is TGTGCCAGCAGTTTAGAGTGGGAGTATAATTCACCCCTCCACTTT. Translated, it gives CASSLEWEYNSPLHF.

This clone occurred once. The chain employs TRBV18 and TRBJ2-3; no definite D call. CDR3 length equals 14 residues. V gave up 3 bases and J gave up 6 bases, with 13 bases separating them. Germline CDR1 and CDR2: KGHSH and LQKENI. The DNA for the CDR3 is TGTGCCAGCTCACCGCAAGAGGTGGGGGATACGCAGTATTTT. It translates to CASSPQEVGDTQYF.

The chain has TRBV15 and TRBJ2-5; no firm D call. From germline, CDR1 is LNHNV and CDR2 YYDKDF (reference sequence). The CDR3 is 15 amino acids. Trimming left V 0 bases short and J 2 bases short, with 10 bases between. The CDR3 nucleotides are TGTGCCACCAGCAGAGATCGGTTGCCTCAAGAGACCCAGTACTTC. This gives the protein CATSRDRLPQETQYF.

The gene calls are TRBV9 and TRBJ1-3; D might be TRBD1 (5 bases). Trimming removed 4 bases from V and 0 bases from J, with 23 bases in between. From germline, CDR1 is SGDLS and CDR2 YYNGEE. The CDR3 has 19 residues. The CDR3 region has the DNA TGTGCCAGCAGCCCCCCTGGGAGGGACGGAATCCGCTCTGGAAACACCATATATTTT. This gives the protein CASSPPGRDGIRSGNTIYF.

J is TRBJ2-5 and V is TRBV6-5; TRBD1 matches 8 bases. The DNA end is more similar to TRBJ2-7, so the J call may be wrong. This CDR3 has 15 residues. Germline CDR1 reads MNHEY; CDR2 reads SVGAGI. CDR3 residues: CASSYSGTGPFEQYF. The CDR3 bases are TGTGCCAGCAGTTACTCAGGGACAGGCCCTTTCGAGCAGTACTTC.